This note documents a single TCR beta chain sequence. The antigen remains unidentified. These data come from a study of cytomegalovirus exposure and HLA in healthy donors. Study-level background: Of over 300 genotyped donors, about 80% clustered with self-reported Caucasian donors.

The CDR3 spans 14 residues. V was clipped by 3 bases and J by 5 bases, with 10 bases between them. Germline V gives CDR1 MNHEY, CDR2 SMNVEV (reference sequence). Study-wide findings and caveats: Later work found most CMV-associated TCR beta chains apparently HLA-restricted. Researchers counted around 160 TCR beta chains as cytomegalovirus-associated. An apparent linkage of common viral pathogens to several of the most significant clusters emerged in a later analysis.

Primers: 60 Vbeta forward and 13 Jbeta reverse. Assay: immunoSEQ multiplex PCR; the TCRdb copy retains only in-frame clones and omits some. Of approximately 130,000 clones in the sample, 60% to 80% were seen once. The sequencing sample was made of PBMCs. The TCR comes from a man in his fifties or sixties in good health and CMV-seronegative. This sequence joins TRBV27 and TRBJ1-4; tentative D call: TRBD1 (5 bases). This chain's CDR3 is CASSFSGGNEKLFF. In DNA, the CDR3 is TGTGCCAGCAGTTTCTCGGGGGGGAATGAAAAACTGTTTTTT.